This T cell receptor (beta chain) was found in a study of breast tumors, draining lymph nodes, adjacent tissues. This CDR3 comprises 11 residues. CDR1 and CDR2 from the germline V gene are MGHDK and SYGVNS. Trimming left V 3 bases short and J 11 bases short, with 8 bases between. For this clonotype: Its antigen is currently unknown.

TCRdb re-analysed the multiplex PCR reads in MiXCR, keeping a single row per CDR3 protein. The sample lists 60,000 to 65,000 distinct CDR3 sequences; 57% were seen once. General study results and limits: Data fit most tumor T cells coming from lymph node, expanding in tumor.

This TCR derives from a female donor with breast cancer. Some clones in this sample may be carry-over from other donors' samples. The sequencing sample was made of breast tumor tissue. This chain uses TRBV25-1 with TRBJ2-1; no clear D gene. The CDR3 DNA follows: TGTGCCAGCAGTGATTTCCCCCAGCAGTTCTTC. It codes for CASSDFPQQFF.